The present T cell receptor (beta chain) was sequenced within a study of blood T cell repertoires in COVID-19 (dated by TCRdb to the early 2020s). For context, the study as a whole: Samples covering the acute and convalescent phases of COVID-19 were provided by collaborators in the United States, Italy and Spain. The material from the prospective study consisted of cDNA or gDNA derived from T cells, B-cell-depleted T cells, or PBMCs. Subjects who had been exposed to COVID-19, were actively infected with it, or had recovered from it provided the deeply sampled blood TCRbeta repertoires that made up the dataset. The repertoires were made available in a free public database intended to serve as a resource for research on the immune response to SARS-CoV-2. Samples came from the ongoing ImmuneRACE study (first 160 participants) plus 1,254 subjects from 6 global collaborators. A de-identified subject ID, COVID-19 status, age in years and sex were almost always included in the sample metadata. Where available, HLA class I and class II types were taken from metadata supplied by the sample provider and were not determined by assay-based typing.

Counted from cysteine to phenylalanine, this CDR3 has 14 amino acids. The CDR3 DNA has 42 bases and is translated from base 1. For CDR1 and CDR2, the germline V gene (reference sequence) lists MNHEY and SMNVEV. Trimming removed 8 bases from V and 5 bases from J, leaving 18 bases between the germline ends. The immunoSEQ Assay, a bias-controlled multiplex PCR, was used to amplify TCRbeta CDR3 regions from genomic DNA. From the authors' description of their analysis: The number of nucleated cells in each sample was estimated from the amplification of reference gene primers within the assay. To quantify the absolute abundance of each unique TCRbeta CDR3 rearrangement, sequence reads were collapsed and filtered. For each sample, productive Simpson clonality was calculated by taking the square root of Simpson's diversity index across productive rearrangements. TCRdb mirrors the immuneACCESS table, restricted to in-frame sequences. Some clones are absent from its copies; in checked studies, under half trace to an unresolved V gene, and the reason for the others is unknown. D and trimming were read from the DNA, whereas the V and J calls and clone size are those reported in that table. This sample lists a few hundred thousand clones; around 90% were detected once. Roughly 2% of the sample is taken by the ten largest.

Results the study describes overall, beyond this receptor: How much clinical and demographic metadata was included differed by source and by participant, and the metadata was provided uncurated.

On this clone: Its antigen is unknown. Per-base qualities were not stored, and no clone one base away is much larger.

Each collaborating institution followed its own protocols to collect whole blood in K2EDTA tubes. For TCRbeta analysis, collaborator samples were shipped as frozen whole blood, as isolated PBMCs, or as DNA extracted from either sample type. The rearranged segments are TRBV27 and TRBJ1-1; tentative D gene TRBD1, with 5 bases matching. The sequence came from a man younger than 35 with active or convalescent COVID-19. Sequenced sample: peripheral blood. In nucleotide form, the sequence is TGTGCCAGCTCAGCGGTGGGGGGAGCGACTGAAGCTTTCTTT. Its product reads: CASSAVGGATEAFF.